The 21 T cell receptor beta chains below come from one sample, sequenced in a study of CD4 T cells in relation to SARS-CoV-2 and coronaviruses. The table came from immunoSEQ multiplex PCR; TCRdb's copy has only in-frame clones and leaves some out. This sample yields tens of thousands of clones, of which about 90% are seen a single time; around 0.43% belongs to the top ten. Sequenced material: naive CD4+ T cells from PBMCs. Subset indicated: naive CD4+ T cells isolated by negative enrichment. Receptor source: an adult with COVID-19.

The genes are TRBV4-1 and TRBJ2-1; TRBD2 aligns across 7 bases. From germline, CDR1 is MGHRA and CDR2 YSYEKL. This CDR3 contains 15 residues. V lost 3 bases, J lost 1 base, and 3 bases stayed unmatched. CDR3 sequence reads: CASSQGGRSYNEQFF. The CDR3 DNA is TGCGCCAGCAGCCAGGGAGGGCGGTCCTACAATGAGCAGTTCTTC.

The genes are TRBV5-1 and TRBJ1-6; 7 nucleotides align to TRBD1. The V and J ends lost 1 base and 9 bases, in that order; junction bases with no gene match: 4. The CDR3 is made up of 14 amino acids. The germline CDR1 and CDR2 sequences are SGHRS and YFSETQ. Here the CDR3 DNA reads TGCGCCAGCAGCTTGCCCGACAGGGCTTCACCCCTCCACTTT. Protein sequence: CASSLPDRASPLHF.

This clone was recorded once. The CDR3 here is CASSTRTGQLSNQPQHF. CDR3 coding DNA: TGTGCCAGCAGTACCCGGACAGGGCAGCTTAGCAATCAGCCCCAGCATTTT. The rearrangement joins TRBV28 to TRBJ1-5; 8 bases are shared with TRBD1. Germline CDR1 and CDR2: MDHEN and SYDVKM. The CDR3 spans 17 residues. Trimming at V came to 5 bases and at J to 0 bases, leaving 9 bases not matched to a gene.

The V and J genes are TRBV4-2 and TRBJ2-7; D unresolved. The germline V gene encodes CDR1 LGHNA and CDR2 YNFKEQ. V was clipped by 1 base and J by 3 bases, with 16 bases between them. The CDR3 sequence is 16 residues long. The CDR3 is CASSQARSATSYEQYF. The CDR3 DNA sequence: TGTGCCAGCAGCCAAGCCCGTTCGGCGACGAGCTACGAGCAGTACTTC.

V usage is TRBV7-2 and J usage is TRBJ2-2, with D possibly called TRBD1 or TRBD2 (5 bases each). Trimming stripped 5 bases from V and 7 bases from J, with 14 bases between. The CDR3 has 14 residues. Germline CDR1 is SGHTA and CDR2 is FQGNSA. The CDR3 spells CASSTRTGGGELFF. CDR3 in DNA: TGTGCCAGCAGCACGAGAACAGGAGGCGGGGAGCTGTTTTTT.

The V call is TRBV5-4, the J call TRBJ2-5, with TRBD1 identical over 7 bases. The CDR3 spans 15 residues. Germline CDR1 reads SGHNT; CDR2 reads YYREEE (reference sequence). Losses at the gene ends were 5 bases for V and 4 bases for J; bases not matched to a gene: 11. CDR3 nucleotides: TGTGCCAGCAGACCTGACAGGGCATTTGGAGAGACCCAGTACTTC. It translates to CASRPDRAFGETQYF. Filled out from reference TRBV5-4 and TRBJ2-5, the complete variable domain reads ETGVTQSPTHLIKTRGQQVTLRCSSQSGHNTVSWYQQALGQGPQFIFQYYREEENGRGNFPPRFSGLQFPNYSSELNVNALELDDSALYLCASRPDRAFGETQYFGPGTRLLVL.

V gene TRBV5-1 combines with J gene TRBJ2-1; 11 positions agree with TRBD1. V gave up 4 bases and J gave up 7 bases; unmatched junction bases: 7. CDR1 and CDR2 from the germline V gene are SGHRS and YFSETQ. CDR3 length: 15 amino acids. The CDR3 bases are TGCGCCAGCAGCGTCGGGACAGGGGGGTTGAATGAGCAGTTCTTC. This codes for CASSVGTGGLNEQFF. Complete variable domain (other parts from reference TRBV5-1 and TRBJ2-1): KAGVTQTPRYLIKTRGQQVTLSCSPISGHRSVSWYQQTPGQGLQFLFEYFSETQRNKGNFPGRFSGRQFSNSRSEMNVSTLELGDSALYLCASSVGTGGLNEQFFGPGTRLTVL.

Here the CDR3 reads CASRPRGSRQETQYF. CDR3 bases: TGTGCCAGCAGGCCCCGGGGGTCTCGCCAAGAGACCCAGTACTTC. This rearrangement joins TRBV27 to TRBJ2-5; D possibly corresponds to TRBD2 (6 bases). CDR3 length: 15 residues. Per germline, CDR1 MNHEY and CDR2 SMNVEV (reference sequence). V lost 6 bases, J lost 1 base, and 15 bases lay in between.

This rearrangement joins TRBV18 to TRBJ1-5, with D possibly being TRBD1 (5 bases). The ends were cut back, 6 bases at V and 3 bases at J, with 9 bases in the middle. In germline, CDR1 is KGHSH, CDR2 LQKENI. The CDR3 has 13 residues. The CDR3 is CASSSGPNQPQHF. CDR3 DNA sequence: TGTGCCAGCTCGTCAGGGCCCAATCAGCCCCAGCATTTT.

Here the CDR3 DNA reads TGTGCCAGCAGCGCACCACAGGGTCGGGAGCAGTTCTTC. Protein product: CASSAPQGREQFF. V gene TRBV13 combines with J gene TRBJ2-1; TRBD1 is a possible D gene (6 bases). Between the trimmed V and J ends, which lost 5 bases and 10 bases, there was a span of 15 bases. The CDR3 covers 13 residues. Germline-derived CDR1 and CDR2 are PRHDT and FYEKMQ (reference sequence).

The chain links TRBV14 to TRBJ2-1, with no clear D. This CDR3 region has 13 residues. V was trimmed by 1 base and J by 6 bases, leaving 7 bases between them. Germline CDR1 SGHDN, CDR2 FVKESK. The chain's CDR3 is CASSQGLFNEQFF. CDR3 in DNA: TGTGCCAGCAGCCAAGGGCTATTCAATGAGCAGTTCTTC. The full variable domain, rest sourced from reference TRBV14 and TRBJ2-1, is EAGVTQFPSHSVIEKGQTVTLRCDPISGHDNLYWYRRVMGKEIKFLLHFVKESKQDESGMPNNRFLAERTGGTYSTLKVQPAELEDSGVYFCASSQGLFNEQFFGPGTRLTVL.

V gene TRBV19 combines with J gene TRBJ1-6; TRBD1 aligns across 10 bases. Trimming at V came to 9 bases and at J to 8 bases, leaving 4 bases not matched to a gene. CDR1 is LNHDA and CDR2 is SQIVND in the germline V gene (reference sequence). This CDR3 contains 13 residues. As DNA, the CDR3 is TGTGCCAGCCGACAGGGGGCTGATTCACCCCTCCACTTT. As protein: CASRQGADSPLHF.

The CDR3 reads CASRSTGGPPGELFF. The CDR3 DNA reads TGTGCCAGTAGATCGACAGGGGGACCTCCCGGGGAGCTGTTTTTT. This chain links TRBV19 with TRBJ2-2, with TRBD1 matching 9 bases. The CDR3 consists of 15 residues. J was trimmed by 6 bases and V by 6 bases; bases with no gene match: 8. Germline assignment: CDR1 LNHDA and CDR2 SQIVND (reference sequence).

This chain joins TRBV5-4 and TRBJ2-1, with TRBD2 identical over 7 bases. Germline loops: CDR1 SGHNT, CDR2 YYREEE (reference sequence). The CDR3 length is 14 residues. The J segment lost 6 bases and the V segment lost 4 bases, leaving 7 bases of the junction unmatched. The CDR3: CASSHDSGSNEQFF. The CDR3 nucleotides are TGTGCCAGCAGCCATGATAGCGGGTCCAATGAGCAGTTCTTC.

The chain links TRBV18 to TRBJ1-2; TRBD1 matches at 10 bases. V was clipped by 3 bases and J by 2 bases; unmatched bases: 12. Germline CDR1 is KGHSH and CDR2 is LQKENI. The CDR3 is made up of 18 amino acids. CDR3 coding DNA: TGTGCCAGCTCACCCCTAAATGGTCCGGGACAGGGGAACTATGGCTACACCTTC. Amino acids: CASSPLNGPGQGNYGYTF.

The chain couples TRBV5-5 to TRBJ2-1; 9 bases are shared with TRBD1. The CDR3 sequence is 16 residues long. Germline-derived CDR1 and CDR2 are SGHKS and YYEKEE (reference sequence). V lost 0 bases to trimming and J lost 1 base; unmatched junction nucleotides: 2. The CDR3 nucleotides read TGTGCCAGCAGCTTGGGGACAGGGGTGTCCTACAATGAGCAGTTCTTC. Protein sequence: CASSLGTGVSYNEQFF.

The V call is TRBV10-1, the J call TRBJ2-3, with 10 bases lining up with TRBD1. Per germline, CDR1 WNHNN and CDR2 SYGVQD (reference sequence). The junction had 13 bases not matched to a gene; V was cut back by 5 bases and J by 5 bases. This CDR3 is built from 17 residues. The chain's CDR3 is CASSFPGQGHTVDTQYF. Written as DNA, the CDR3 is TGCGCCAGCAGTTTTCCGGGACAGGGGCACACAGTAGATACGCAGTATTTT.

This chain connects TRBV10-1 to TRBJ2-5, with D perhaps TRBD1 or TRBD2 (5 bases each). Germline assignment: CDR1 WNHNN and CDR2 SYGVQD (reference sequence). CDR3 length equals 16 residues. Trimming left V 3 bases short and J 5 bases short, with 19 bases between. The CDR3 sequence: CASSEGAAGLGETQYF. The CDR3 bases are TGCGCCAGCAGTGAAGGGGCCGCAGGACTTGGGGAGACCCAGTACTTC.

The V gene is TRBV6-2 or TRBV6-3, the J gene TRBJ1-5; D is undetermined. This CDR3 has 16 amino acids. Trimming cost V 6 bases and J 0 bases, with 15 bases left between them. Per the germline V gene, CDR1 is MNHEY and CDR2 is SVGEGT. CDR3 protein: CASSPSGRGSNQPQHF. The CDR3 coding sequence is TGTGCCAGCAGCCCGTCTGGGCGTGGTAGCAATCAGCCCCAGCATTTT.

The chain combines TRBV11-2 with TRBJ2-7; either TRBD1 or TRBD2 may supply D (5 bases each). CDR1 and CDR2 from the germline V gene are SGHAT and FQNNGV. This CDR3 region has 15 residues. The V and J ends lost 1 base and 3 bases respectively, with 13 bases between them. The CDR3 loop is CASSLVGTTGYEQYF. CDR3 DNA sequence: TGTGCCAGCAGCTTAGTTGGGACCACGGGCTACGAGCAGTACTTC.

CDR3 sequence (DNA): TGTGCCAGCAGCTTAAGCAGGGGTGGAAATTCACCCCTCCACTTT. Amino acid sequence: CASSLSRGGNSPLHF. The rearrangement joins TRBV7-2 to TRBJ1-6, with D tentatively TRBD1 (6 bases). Germline CDR1 is SGHTA and CDR2 is FQGNSA. V was cut by 2 bases and J by 7 bases, with 12 bases left in between. The CDR3 totals 15 residues.